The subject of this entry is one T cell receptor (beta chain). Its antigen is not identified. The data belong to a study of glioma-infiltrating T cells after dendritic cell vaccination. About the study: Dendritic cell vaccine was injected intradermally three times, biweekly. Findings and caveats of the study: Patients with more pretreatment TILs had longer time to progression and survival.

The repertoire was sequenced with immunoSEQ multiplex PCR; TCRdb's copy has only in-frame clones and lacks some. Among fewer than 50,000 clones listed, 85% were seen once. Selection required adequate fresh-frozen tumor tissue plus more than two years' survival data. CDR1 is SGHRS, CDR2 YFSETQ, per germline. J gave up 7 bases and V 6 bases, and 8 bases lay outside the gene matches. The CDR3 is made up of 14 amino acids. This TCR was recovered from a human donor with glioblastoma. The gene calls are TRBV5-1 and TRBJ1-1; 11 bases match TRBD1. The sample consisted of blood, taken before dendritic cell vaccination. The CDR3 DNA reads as TGCGCCAGCAAGTCGGGACAGGGGGTTAGTGAAGCTTTCTTT. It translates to CASKSGQGVSEAFF.